This T cell receptor (beta chain) emerged from a study of T cell changes during pregnancy in multiple sclerosis. Losses at the gene ends were 4 bases for V and 5 bases for J; bases not matched to a gene: 7. This CDR3 has 15 residues. CDR1 LNHDA and CDR2 SQIVND come from the germline V gene (reference sequence). The method was immunoSEQ multiplex PCR; TCRdb's version includes in-frame clones alone and lacks a portion of them. The profile shows approximately 52,000 clones, around 92% of them singletons. The sequences come from CD4+ T cells from peripheral blood mononuclear cells, collected after pregnancy. The clonotype was recovered from a female donor with multiple sclerosis, enrolled in a pregnancy study. J is TRBJ1-5 and V is TRBV19; the match to TRBD1 covers 8 bases. This CDR3 is CASSTTDRGHQPQHF. The CDR3, as DNA: TGTGCCAGTAGTACAACCGACAGGGGACATCAGCCCCAGCATTTT.